Below are 19 T cell receptor beta chains sequenced from a single sample in a study of blood T cell repertoires in COVID-19. Only in-frame clones appear in the TCRdb table, and some are missing; sequencing was by immunoSEQ multiplex PCR. The sample lists about 280,000 clones, around 82% seen once, with 8.5% to 9.5% in the top ten. The specimen sequenced was peripheral blood. Source of these receptors: a woman aged 50 to 65 who had recovered from COVID-19.

This rearrangement joins TRBV7-3 to TRBJ1-1; 8 bases are shared with TRBD1. V gave up 4 bases and J gave up 3 bases; unmatched junction bases: 4. This CDR3 comprises 14 residues. Per germline, CDR1 SGHTA and CDR2 FQGTGA. CDR3 amino acids: CASSSGTGYTEAFF. The CDR3 DNA reads TGTGCCAGCAGCTCTGGGACAGGTTACACTGAAGCTTTCTTT.

The chain couples TRBV3-1 (or the pseudogene TRBV3-2) to TRBJ2-5; 11 bases align to TRBD2. The germline V gene encodes CDR1 LGHDT and CDR2 YNNKEL (reference sequence). V shed 4 bases, J shed 5 bases, and the junction held 15 bases outside the gene matches. The CDR3 runs 18 residues. CDR3 sequence: CASSPWGSGGAGTETQYF. CDR3 nucleotide sequence: TGTGCCAGCAGCCCATGGGGTAGCGGGGGGGCCGGGACGGAGACCCAGTACTTC.

The chain has TRBV28 and TRBJ2-5, with D possibly matching TRBD2 (6 bases). The CDR3 runs to 13 residues. V lost 6 bases, J lost 0 bases, and 8 bases lay in between. CDR1 and CDR2 from the germline V gene are MDHEN and SYDVKM. DNA of the CDR3: TGTGCCAGCAGACGGGGGAACCAAGAGACCCAGTACTTC. Protein product: CASRRGNQETQYF.

The rearrangement joins TRBV19 to TRBJ1-4; a weak D match, TRBD1 (5 bases). Per the germline V gene, CDR1 is LNHDA and CDR2 is SQIVND (reference sequence). The V and J ends lost 3 bases and 9 bases respectively, with 14 bases between them. The length of the CDR3 is 14 residues. The CDR3 loop is CASSIGREDQKLFF. CDR3 nucleotides: TGTGCCAGTAGTATCGGCAGGGAGGATCAAAAACTGTTTTTT.

This clone was observed once. The CDR3 DNA is TGTGCCAGTAGTAGCCAGGGAGGAGATCAGCCCCAGCATTTT. It encodes CASSSQGGDQPQHF. The rearrangement links TRBV19 to TRBJ1-5; TRBD1 might be the D (5 bases). V dropped 4 bases and J dropped 5 bases, with 12 bases sitting between them. This CDR3 comprises 14 residues. Germline V gives CDR1 LNHDA, CDR2 SQIVND (reference sequence).

The gene calls are TRBV27 and TRBJ2-1; D is perhaps TRBD1 (6 bases). Germline lookup yields CDR1 MNHEY and CDR2 SMNVEV (reference sequence). The CDR3 length is 13 residues. The V end was cut by 5 bases, the J end by 9 bases, with 14 bases between. Written as DNA, the CDR3 is TGTGCCAGCAGTCTTACAGGGCTAGTTGAGCAGTTCTTC. Translation: CASSLTGLVEQFF.

The table lists this clone with a few counts. The chain carries TRBV28 and TRBJ2-7, with D maybe TRBD2 (6 bases). The CDR3 has 15 amino acids. The V end lost 2 bases, the J end lost 2 bases, and 13 bases lay between the germline ends. Germline-derived CDR1 and CDR2 are MDHEN and SYDVKM. The CDR3 nucleotides read TGTGCCAGCAGTTTAGCGGGAAGGGTGACCTACGAGCAGTACTTC. It encodes CASSLAGRVTYEQYF.

The chain combines TRBV29-1 with TRBJ2-6; 8 positions agree with TRBD1. Losses at the gene ends were 4 bases for V and 3 bases for J; bases not matched to a gene: 8. The CDR3 covers 16 residues. Germline V lookup: CDR1 SQVTM, CDR2 ANQGSEA. This chain's CDR3 is CSVAGTGYLGANVLTF. CDR3 nucleotides: TGCAGCGTTGCCGGGACAGGCTACCTTGGGGCCAACGTCCTGACTTTC.

This clone was detected many times. This CDR3 reads CASGLGLSDTQYF. The CDR3 DNA is TGTGCTAGTGGTTTGGGACTTTCGGATACGCAGTATTTT. The chain is built from TRBV12-5 and TRBJ2-3; D remains unclear. CDR1 LGHNT and CDR2 FRNRAP come from the germline V gene. The V gene lost 1 base and the J gene lost 6 bases, with 8 bases spanning the gap. The CDR3 covers 13 residues.

The genes are TRBV24-1 and TRBJ2-1; TRBD1 matches at 7 bases. V trimming: 4 bases; J trimming: 4 bases; junction bases outside the gene matches: 6. The CDR3 extends over 15 amino acids. Germline V gives CDR1 KGHDR, CDR2 SFDVKD. CDR3 sequence reads: CATSEPGQTYNEQFF. The CDR3 region has the DNA TGTGCCACCAGTGAGCCGGGACAGACATACAATGAGCAGTTCTTC.

This clone is medium-sized within its sample. This chain links TRBV7-9 with TRBJ2-7; 7 bases match TRBD1. The CDR3 is made up of 12 amino acids. After removal of 5 bases from V and 6 bases from J, the junction contained 4 bases not matched to a gene. Germline CDR1 is SEHNR and CDR2 is FQNEAQ (reference sequence). The CDR3 protein is CASSRGGGEQYF. The DNA of the CDR3 is TGTGCCAGCAGCCGAGGGGGCGGCGAGCAGTACTTC.

The gene calls are TRBV18 and TRBJ2-5, with D possibly TRBD2 on 5 matching bases. The CDR3 contains 15 residues. Germline values: CDR1 KGHSH, CDR2 LQKENI. Trimming pared 4 bases from V and 1 base from J, leaving 13 bases between. CDR3 sequence: CASSLLGSPQETQYF. CDR3 nucleotide sequence: TGTGCCAGCTCACTCCTGGGGAGTCCCCAAGAGACCCAGTACTTC.

The chain carries TRBV12-3 or TRBV12-4 and TRBJ1-4, with 10 bases aligning to TRBD1. The V gene end was trimmed by 10 bases and the J gene end by 8 bases; junction bases not matched to a gene: 7. The CDR3 loop spans 13 amino acids. DNA of the CDR3: TGTGCCACCCGACAGGGGGCGCGAGAAAAACTGTTTTTT. Its translation is CATRQGAREKLFF.

V gene TRBV7-9 combines with J gene TRBJ2-5, with TRBD1 as a possible D gene (6 bases). The CDR3 has 15 residues. Trimming took 1 base from V and 5 from J, leaving 14 bases between them. Germline loops: CDR1 SEHNR, CDR2 FQNEAQ (reference sequence). The CDR3 sequence: CASSLGGQFRETQYF. The CDR3 nucleotides are TGTGCCAGCAGCTTAGGAGGACAGTTTCGGGAGACCCAGTACTTC.

The rearrangement joins TRBV5-4 to TRBJ2-1; 10 bases agree with TRBD1. The CDR3 sequence is 15 residues long. Germline V CDR1 and CDR2: SGHNT, YYREEE (reference sequence). With V trimmed by 5 bases and J by 3 bases, 5 bases remained unmatched. In DNA, the CDR3 is TGTGCCAGCAGTAACGGACAGGGGGACTACAATGAGCAGTTCTTC. Translation: CASSNGQGDYNEQFF.

V usage is TRBV18 and J usage is TRBJ1-2; a possible D gene is TRBD1 (6 bases). V gave up 3 bases and J gave up 4 bases, with 12 bases separating them. This CDR3 has 14 residues. In germline, CDR1 is KGHSH, CDR2 LQKENI. CDR3 DNA sequence: TGTGCCAGCTCACCTGGGGGCCAGGGCTATGGCTACACCTTC. Amino acids: CASSPGGQGYGYTF.

The V gene is TRBV12-3 or TRBV12-4, the J gene TRBJ1-4, with D tentatively TRBD1 (6 bases). V dropped 5 bases and J dropped 8 bases, with 12 bases sitting between them. This CDR3 contains 13 residues. The CDR3 spells CASSIRGSEKLFF. In DNA form, the CDR3 reads TGTGCCAGCAGTATAAGGGGGAGCGAAAAACTGTTTTTT.

This clone was detected only a few times. DNA for the CDR3: TGTGCCAGCAGTCCTTATTACAGGGATTCCAATCAGCCCCAGCATTTT. Its translation: CASSPYYRDSNQPQHF. The chain is built from TRBV6-6 and TRBJ1-5, with D perhaps matching TRBD1 (6 bases). The CDR3 runs 16 residues. Trimming took 5 bases from V and 3 from J, leaving 17 bases between them. CDR1 and CDR2 from the germline V gene are MNHNY and SVGAGI (reference sequence).

This sequence joins TRBV5-1 and TRBJ1-2; D is possibly TRBD1 (5 bases). Trimming left V 3 bases short and J 2 bases short, with 14 bases between. Germline values: CDR1 SGHRS, CDR2 YFSETQ. CDR3 length: 15 residues. The DNA for the CDR3 is TGCGCCAGCAGCTCAGGAAATCCAGGGAACTATGGCTACACCTTC. This encodes CASSSGNPGNYGYTF.